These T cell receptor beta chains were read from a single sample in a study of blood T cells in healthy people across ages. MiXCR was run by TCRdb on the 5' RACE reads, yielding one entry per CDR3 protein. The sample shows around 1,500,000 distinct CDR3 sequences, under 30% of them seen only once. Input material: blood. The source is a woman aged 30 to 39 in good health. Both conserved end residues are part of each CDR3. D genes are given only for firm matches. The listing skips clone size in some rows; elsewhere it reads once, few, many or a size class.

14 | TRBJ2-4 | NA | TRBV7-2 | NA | TGTGCCAGCAGTCGCCCCAGCGATGGAAACATTCAGTACTTC | CASSRPSDGNIQYF
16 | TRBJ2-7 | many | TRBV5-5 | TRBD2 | TGTGCCAGCAGCTGGGGACTAGCGGAGAGCTCCTACGAGCAGTACTTC | CASSWGLAESSYEQYF
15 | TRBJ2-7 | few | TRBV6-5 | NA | TGTGTCAGCAGTTCCTCGGGACTGCGGCACTACGAGCAGTACTTC | CVSSSSGLRHYEQYF
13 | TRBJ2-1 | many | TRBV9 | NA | TGTGCCAGCTCCCCTAGGGGGAGGAATGAGCAGTTCTTC | CASSPRGRNEQFF
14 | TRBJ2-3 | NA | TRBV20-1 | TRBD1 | TGCAGTGCTGGACAGGGGGCCCGCACAGATACGCAGTATTTT | CSAGQGARTDTQYF
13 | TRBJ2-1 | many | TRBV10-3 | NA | TGTGCCATCAGTGAGTCGGGTCCGGATGAGCAGTTCTTC | CAISESGPDEQFF
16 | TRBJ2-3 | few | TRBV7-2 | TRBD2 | TGTGCCAGCAGCTCCCTAGCGGGGGCGAGCACAGATACGCAGTATTTT | CASSSLAGASTDTQYF
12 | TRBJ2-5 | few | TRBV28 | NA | TGTGCCAGCAGGGGGCCGGGGGAGACCCAGTACTTC | CASRGPGETQYF
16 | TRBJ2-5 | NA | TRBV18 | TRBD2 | TGTGCCAGCTCACCCCGCGGGACTAGCGGGAGTGGGGCCCAGTACTTC | CASSPRGTSGSGAQYF
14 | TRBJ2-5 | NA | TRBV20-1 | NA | TGCAGTGCTAGAGAGAGACGGGGACAAGAGACCCAGTACTTC | CSARERRGQETQYF
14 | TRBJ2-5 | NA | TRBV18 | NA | TGTGCCAGCTCACCACCGGTGTTAAAAGAGACCCAGTACTTC | CASSPPVLKETQYF
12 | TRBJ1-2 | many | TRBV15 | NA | TGTGCCACCAGCACCTCTAACTATGGCTACACCTTC | CATSTSNYGYTF
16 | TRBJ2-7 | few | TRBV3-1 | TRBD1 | TGTGCCAGCAGCAGAGGACCACAGGGGGCCCCCTACGAGCAGTACTTC | CASSRGPQGAPYEQYF
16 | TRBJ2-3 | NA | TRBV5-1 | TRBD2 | TGCGCCAGCAGCTCGGCCGGGACTAGCGGGCCGGATACGCAGTATTTT | CASSSAGTSGPDTQYF
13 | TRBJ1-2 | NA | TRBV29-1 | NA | TGCAGCGTTGAAGGAGGCAGGACGGGTGGCTACACCTTC | CSVEGGRTGGYTF
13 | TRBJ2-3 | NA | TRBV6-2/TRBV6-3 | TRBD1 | TGTGCCAGCAGGTCGCAGGGGGAGGATACGCAGTATTTT | CASRSQGEDTQYF
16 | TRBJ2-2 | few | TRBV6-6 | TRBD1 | TGTGCCAGCAGTTACTCCGCAGGGGGCATGGTCGGGGAGCTGTTTTTT | CASSYSAGGMVGELFF
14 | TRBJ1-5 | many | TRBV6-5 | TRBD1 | TGTGCCAGCAGTGAACAGGGGGTAAATCAGCCCCAGCATTTT | CASSEQGVNQPQHF